This TCR beta chain is from a study of blood T cells in healthy people across ages. A second PCR, run for roughly 7 to 12 cycles, used a sample-barcoded 5' primer plus a J-beta primer mix. From the 5' RACE reads, TCRdb called clonotypes with MiXCR, one entry per CDR3 protein. The sample has about 1.4 million distinct CDR3 sequences, roughly 59% seen once; the top ten hold about 6.7%. V lost 3 bases, J lost 2 bases, and 20 bases lay in between. The CDR3 is 17 amino acids. Germline CDR1 SQVTM, CDR2 ANQGSEA. Isolation of PBMCs gave at least 6 million cells per sample. V usage is TRBV29-1 and J usage is TRBJ2-1; D is perhaps TRBD1 (5 bases). The specimen was blood. The receptor comes from a man between 18 and 35 years old in good health. CDR3 region: CSVDSSAWGNAYNEQFF. The CDR3 DNA sequence: TGCAGCGTTGATTCATCTGCCTGGGGCAATGCCTACAATGAGCAGTTCTTC.